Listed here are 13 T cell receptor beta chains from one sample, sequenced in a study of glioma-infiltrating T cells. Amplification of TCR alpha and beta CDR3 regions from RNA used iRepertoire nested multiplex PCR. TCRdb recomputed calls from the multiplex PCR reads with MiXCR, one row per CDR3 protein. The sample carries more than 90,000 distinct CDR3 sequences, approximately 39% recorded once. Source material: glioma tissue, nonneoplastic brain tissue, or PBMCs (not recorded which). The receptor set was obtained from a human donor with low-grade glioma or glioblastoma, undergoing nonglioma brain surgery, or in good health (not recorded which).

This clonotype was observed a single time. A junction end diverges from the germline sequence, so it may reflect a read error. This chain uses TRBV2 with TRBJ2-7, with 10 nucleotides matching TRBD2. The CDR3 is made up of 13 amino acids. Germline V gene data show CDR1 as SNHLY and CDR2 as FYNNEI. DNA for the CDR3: TGTGCCAGCGGGTCTAGCGGGAGCCACGGGCAGTACTTT. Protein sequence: CASGSSGSHGQYF.

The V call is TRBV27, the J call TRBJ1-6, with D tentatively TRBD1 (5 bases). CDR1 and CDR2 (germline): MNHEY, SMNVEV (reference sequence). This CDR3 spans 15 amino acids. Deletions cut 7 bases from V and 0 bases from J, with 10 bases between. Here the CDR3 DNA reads TGTGCCAGCAATGTCCAGGGCTCCTATAATTCACCCCTCCACTTT. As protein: CASNVQGSYNSPLHF.

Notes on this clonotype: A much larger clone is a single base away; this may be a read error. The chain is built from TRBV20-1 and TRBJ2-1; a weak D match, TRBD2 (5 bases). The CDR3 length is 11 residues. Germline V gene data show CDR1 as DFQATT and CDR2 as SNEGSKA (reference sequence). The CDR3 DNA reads TGCAGCGTTGAAGACTACAATGAGCAGTCCTTC. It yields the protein CSVEDYNEQSF.

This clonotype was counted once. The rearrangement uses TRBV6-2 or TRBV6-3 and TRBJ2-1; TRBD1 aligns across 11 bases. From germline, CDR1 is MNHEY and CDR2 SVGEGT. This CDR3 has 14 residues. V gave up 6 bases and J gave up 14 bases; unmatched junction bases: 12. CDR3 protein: CASRAGQGARVEFF. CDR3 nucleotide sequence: TGTGCCAGCAGGGCAGGACAGGGGGCGAGGGTTGAGTTCTTC.

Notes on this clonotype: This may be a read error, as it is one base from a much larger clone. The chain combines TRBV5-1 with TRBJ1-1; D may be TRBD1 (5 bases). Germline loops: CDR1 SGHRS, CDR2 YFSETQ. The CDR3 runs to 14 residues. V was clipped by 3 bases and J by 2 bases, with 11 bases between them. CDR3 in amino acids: CASSSEGTNTEAFF. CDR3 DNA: TGCGCCAGCAGCTCGGAGGGGACCAACACTGAAGCTTTCTTT.

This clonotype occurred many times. The DNA for the CDR3 is TGTGCCAGCAGAGGAGGGGCCGGGAGGACCTTC. Translated: CASRGGAGRTF. The chain recombines TRBV28 with TRBJ1-2, with TRBD1 as a possible D gene (5 bases). The germline V and J ends were trimmed by 6 bases and 14 bases, with 16 bases remaining between them. Germline CDR1 and CDR2: MDHEN and SYDVKM. The CDR3 totals 11 residues.

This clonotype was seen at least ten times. DNA for the CDR3: TGTGCCAGCAGTAACCAGGCAGGTCGTAACTACAATGAGCAGTTCTTC. Amino acids: CASSNQAGRNYNEQFF. This chain links TRBV7-3 with TRBJ2-1; D is uncertain. The CDR3 loop spans 16 amino acids. The germline V gene has CDR1 SGHTA and CDR2 FQGTGA. The germline V and J ends were trimmed by 6 bases and 3 bases, with 18 bases remaining between them. Drawing the rest from reference TRBV7-3 and TRBJ2-1, the complete variable domain is GAGVSQTPSNKVTEKGKYVELRCDPISGHTALYWYRQSLGQGPEFLIYFQGTGAADDSGLPNDRFFAVRPEGSVSTLKIQRTERGDSAVYLCASSNQAGRNYNEQFFGPGTRLTVL.

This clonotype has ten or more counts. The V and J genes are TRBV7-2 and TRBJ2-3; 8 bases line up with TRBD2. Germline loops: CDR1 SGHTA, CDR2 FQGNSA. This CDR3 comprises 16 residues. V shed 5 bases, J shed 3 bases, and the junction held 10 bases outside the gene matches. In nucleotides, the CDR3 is TGTGCCAGCAGCAATTTAGGCGGCGGGAGGACAGATACGCAGTATTTT. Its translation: CASSNLGGGRTDTQYF.

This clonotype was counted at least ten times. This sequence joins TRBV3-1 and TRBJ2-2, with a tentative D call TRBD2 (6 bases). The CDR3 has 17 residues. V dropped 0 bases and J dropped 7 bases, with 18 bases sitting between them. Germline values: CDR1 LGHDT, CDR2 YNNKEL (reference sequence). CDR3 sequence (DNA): TGTGCCAGCAGCCAAGATGGCGCGGCGGGGAGAGGCGGGGAGCTGTTTTTT. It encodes CASSQDGAAGRGGELFF.

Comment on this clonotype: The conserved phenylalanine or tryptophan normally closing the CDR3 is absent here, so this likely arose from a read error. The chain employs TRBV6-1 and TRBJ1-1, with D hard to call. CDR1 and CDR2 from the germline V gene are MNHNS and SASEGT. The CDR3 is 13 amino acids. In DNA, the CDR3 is TGTGGCACTGCTTCCCGGGGGAACACTGAAGCTTTCTCT. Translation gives CGTASRGNTEAFS.

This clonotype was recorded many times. This CDR3 reads CASTMAAGGRDEQYF. CDR3 DNA: TGTGCCAGCACCATGGCTGCGGGGGGCCGCGACGAGCAGTACTTC. This chain joins TRBV28 and TRBJ2-7; TRBD2 matches 8 bases. V was clipped by 7 bases and J by 5 bases; unmatched bases: 13. This CDR3 has 15 amino acids. Germline V gene data show CDR1 as MDHEN and CDR2 as SYDVKM.

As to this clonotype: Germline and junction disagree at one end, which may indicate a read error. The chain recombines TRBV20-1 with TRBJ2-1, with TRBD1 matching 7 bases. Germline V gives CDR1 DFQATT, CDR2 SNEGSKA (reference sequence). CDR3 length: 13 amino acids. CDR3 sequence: CSAKDRYQETQQF. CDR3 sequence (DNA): TGCAGTGCCAAGGACAGGTACCAAGAGACCCAGCAGTTC.

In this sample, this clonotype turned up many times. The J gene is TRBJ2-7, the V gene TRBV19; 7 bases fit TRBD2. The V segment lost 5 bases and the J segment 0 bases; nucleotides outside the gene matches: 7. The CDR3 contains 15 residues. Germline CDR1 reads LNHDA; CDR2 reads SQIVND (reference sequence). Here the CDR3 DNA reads TGTGCCAGTAGTTCCACTCTAGCGGTCTCCTACGAGCAGTACTTC. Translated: CASSSTLAVSYEQYF.